Each of the 8 T cell receptor beta chains below was sequenced from the same sample in a study of tumor-infiltrating lymphocytes in primary liver carcinoma. Without any cell sorting, roughly 20-32 mg of bulk tissue yielded co-extracted RNA and DNA. Starting material of 500 ng total RNA yielded TCR beta cDNA via a constant-region primer. The TCR beta library was amplified through three nested multiplex PCR rounds in a modified ARM-PCR procedure. A C-beta reverse primer and TRBV1-TRBV30 forward primers served in each of the first two PCR rounds, at approximately 10 cycles apiece. MiXCR, applied by TCRdb to the multiplex PCR reads, yields one record per CDR3 protein. Of around 100,000 distinct CDR3 sequences listed, 69% are singletons. Material: liver tumor tissue from sampling region 5. Subset: tumor region T5, tumor centre. All receptors come from a woman in her sixties with primary liver carcinoma and hepatitis B virus infection.

Concerning this clonotype itself: This may stem from a read error, because a much larger clone lies one nucleotide away. This chain connects TRBV7-9 to TRBJ1-2; 9 nucleotides agree with TRBD1. Germline assignment: CDR1 SEHNR and CDR2 FQNEAQ (reference sequence). This CDR3 has 13 amino acids. J was trimmed by 7 bases and V by 5 bases; bases with no gene match: 5. CDR3 bases: TGTGCCAGCAGCCAGACAGGGGGGGGTGGCTACACCTTC. The encoded protein is CASSQTGGGGYTF. The whole variable domain, filled in from reference TRBV7-9 and TRBJ1-2, reads DTGVSQNPRHKITKRGQNVTFRCDPISEHNRLYWYRQTLGQGPEFLTYFQNEAQLEKSRLLSDRFSAERPKGSFSTLEIQRTEQGDSAMYLCASSQTGGGGYTFGSGTRLTVV.

In this sample, this clonotype turned up many times. The chain employs TRBV5-1 and TRBJ2-3; TRBD1 matches at 10 bases. Germline values: CDR1 SGHRS, CDR2 YFSETQ. The CDR3 has 17 residues. V gave up 0 bases and J gave up 2 bases; unmatched junction bases: 6. CDR3 loop: CASSLGAGTGDTDTQYF. For the CDR3, the DNA is TGCGCCAGCAGCTTGGGGGCCGGGACAGGGGACACAGATACGCAGTATTTT.

Turning to this clonotype: Sequence at one end of the junction differs from germline and may be a read error. This sequence joins TRBV11-2 and TRBJ2-3; possibly TRBD2 for D (5 bases). The length of the CDR3 is 16 residues. CDR1 and CDR2 from the germline V gene are SGHAT and FQNNGV. The CDR3 nucleotides are TGTGTCAGCAGCCAGGCTCTAGTGGGGAGAACAGATACGCAGTATTTT. Amino acids: CVSSQALVGRTDTQYF.

A note on this clonotype: Being one base from a much bigger clone, this may be a read error. This chain uses TRBV5-6 with TRBJ1-4; D remains ambiguous. The germline gives CDR1 SGHDT, CDR2 YYEEEE. This CDR3 has 15 residues. CDR3 protein: CASNLFGESVEKLFF. The CDR3 nucleotides are TGTGCCAGCAACTTGTTCGGGGAGAGTGTCGAAAAACTGTTTTTT.

Notes on this clonotype: One junction end disagrees with the germline gene, perhaps due to a read error. The CDR3 here is CASSLAYSRPQREYGTGELSF. The CDR3, as DNA: TGCGCCAGCAGCTTGGCCTATAGTCGTCCTCAGCGGGAGTACGGCACCGGGGAGCTGTCTTTT. The chain carries TRBV5-1 and TRBJ2-2, with TRBD2 identical over 8 bases. This CDR3 is built from 21 residues. The germline V gene encodes CDR1 SGHRS and CDR2 YFSETQ.

This clonotype has more than one count but fewer than ten. The V call is TRBV20-1, the J call TRBJ2-3; no definite D call. V was pared by 7 bases and J by 0 bases, with 11 bases between. The germline V gene encodes CDR1 DFQATT and CDR2 SNEGSKA (reference sequence). This CDR3 region has 13 residues. The CDR3 loop is CSGYRSSTDTQYF. As DNA, the CDR3 is TGCAGTGGATACAGATCTAGCACAGATACGCAGTATTTT.

About this clonotype: A much larger clone is a single base away; this may be a read error. V and J are TRBV30 and TRBJ2-5; 8 nucleotides align to TRBD1. V lost 5 bases to trimming and J lost 2 bases; unmatched junction nucleotides: 7. Germline assignment: CDR1 GTSNPN and CDR2 SVGIG (reference sequence). This CDR3 comprises 14 residues. The CDR3 region has the DNA TGTGCCTGGGACAGGACAGGGTTTCAAGAGACCCAGTACTTC. It codes for CAWDRTGFQETQYF. Variable domain in full (rest from reference TRBV30 and TRBJ2-5): SQTIHQWPATLVQPVGSPLSLECTVEGTSNPNLYWYRQAAGRGLQLLFYSVGIGQISSEVPQNLSASRPQDRQFILSSKKLLLSDSGFYLCAWDRTGFQETQYFGPGTRLLVL.

This clonotype is judged medium-sized. V and J are TRBV11-2 and TRBJ2-7; weak D call: TRBD1 (6 bases). V lost 6 bases and J 1 base, leaving 10 bases between the germline ends. Germline V CDR1 and CDR2: SGHAT, FQNNGV. The CDR3 is 13 amino acids. CDR3: CASSSGQSYEQYF. As DNA, the CDR3 is TGTGCCAGCAGTTCCGGACAGTCCTACGAGCAGTACTTC. The variable domain in full, with the rest retrieved from reference TRBV11-2 and TRBJ2-7, is EAGVAQSPRYKIIEKRQSVAFWCNPISGHATLYWYQQILGQGPKLLIQFQNNGVVDDSQLPKDRFSAERLKGVDSTLKIQPAKLEDSAVYLCASSSGQSYEQYFGPGTRLTVT.